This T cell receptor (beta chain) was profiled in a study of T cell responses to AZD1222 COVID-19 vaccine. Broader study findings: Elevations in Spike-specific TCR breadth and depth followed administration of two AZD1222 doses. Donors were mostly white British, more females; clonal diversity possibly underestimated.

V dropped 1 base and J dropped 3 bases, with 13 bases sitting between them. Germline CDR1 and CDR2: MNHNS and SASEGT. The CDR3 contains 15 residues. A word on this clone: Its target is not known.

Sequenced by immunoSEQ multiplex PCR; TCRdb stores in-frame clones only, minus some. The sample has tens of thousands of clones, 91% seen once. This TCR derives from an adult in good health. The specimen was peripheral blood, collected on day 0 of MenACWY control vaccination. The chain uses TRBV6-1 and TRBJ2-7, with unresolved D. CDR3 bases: TGTGCCAGCAGTGAAGTCGGCGGACCGTACTACGAGCAGTACTTC. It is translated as CASSEVGGPYYEQYF.